The rows below give T cell receptor beta chains drawn from one sample of a study of long-term antiretroviral therapy in people with HIV. Measured with immunoSEQ multiplex PCR; TCRdb has only the in-frame clones, and not every one. This sample has 25,000 to 35,000 clones; approximately 93% occur once, and the top ten carry 6.4%. The sequenced sample was unsorted PBMCs, obtained about 6.7 years after starting antiretroviral therapy. Receptor source: a woman aged 40 to 55 with HIV. The CDR3 runs from the conserved cysteine through the conserved F or W. D genes are given only for firm matches. Clone sizes are given selectively: once, few, many, or a class where the clone is expanded.

V	size	J	D	CDR3	DNA
TRBV6-5	.	TRBJ1-5	TRBD1	CASSARDRGDQPQHF	TGTGCCAGCAGTGCCCGGGACAGGGGCGATCAGCCCCAGCATTTT
TRBV4-1	.	TRBJ2-7	TRBD1	CASSPTGQGTYEQYF	TGCGCCAGCAGCCCTACCGGACAGGGGACCTACGAGCAGTACTTC
TRBV10-3	.	TRBJ1-1	.	CAITKGDTEAFF	TGTGCCATCACAAAGGGCGACACTGAAGCTTTCTTT
TRBV6-6	.	TRBJ1-1	.	CASTNIGHMNTEAFF	TGTGCCAGCACCAACATAGGACACATGAACACTGAAGCTTTCTTT
TRBV2	.	TRBJ2-1	TRBD2	CASKIGLAVSYNEQFF	TGTGCCAGCAAGATAGGACTAGCGGTGTCCTACAATGAGCAGTTCTTC
TRBV5-6	once	TRBJ2-1	.	CASSPGRGSSYNEQFF	TGTGCCAGCAGCCCGGGCCGGGGGAGCTCCTACAATGAGCAGTTCTTC
TRBV19	.	TRBJ1-2	.	CASSMLGRSFGGYTF	TGTGCCAGTAGTATGCTGGGACGGTCTTTCGGAGGCTACACCTTC
TRBV7-2	.	TRBJ2-1	TRBD1	CASSSFPRGPSDNEQFF	TGTGCCAGCAGCTCATTCCCCAGGGGGCCCTCGGACAATGAGCAGTTCTTC
TRBV19	.	TRBJ2-3	TRBD2	CASSNHRTSGGLDTQYF	TGTGCCAGTAGTAACCACAGGACTAGCGGGGGTTTAGATACGCAGTATTTT
TRBV2	.	TRBJ1-4	.	CASRPGGGEKLFF	TGTGCCAGCAGACCCGGGGGAGGTGAAAAACTGTTTTTT
TRBV28	.	TRBJ1-2	.	CASSPRDTYGYTF	TGTGCCAGCAGTCCCCGGGACACTTATGGCTACACCTTC
TRBV4-1	.	TRBJ1-3	.	CASSQPGRSSGNTIYF	TGCGCCAGCAGCCAACCAGGGCGATCCTCTGGAAACACCATATATTTT
TRBV5-5	.	TRBJ2-1	.	CASSFTQGGDEQFF	TGTGCCAGCAGCTTCACCCAGGGGGGCGATGAGCAGTTCTTC
TRBV5-1	.	TRBJ2-5	.	CARIQAGLPETQYF	TGCGCCAGGATCCAGGCAGGTCTGCCAGAGACCCAGTACTTC
TRBV5-4	.	TRBJ2-7	TRBD1	CASSPGTGIAYEQYF	TGTGCCAGCAGCCCGGGGACAGGGATCGCCTACGAGCAGTACTTC
TRBV30	.	TRBJ1-4	.	CAWSVRGDATNEKLFF	TGTGCCTGGAGTGTTCGGGGGGATGCAACTAATGAAAAACTGTTTTTT
TRBV25-1	.	TRBJ2-7	.	CASSEGQYYEQYF	TGTGCCAGCAGTGAGGGACAATACTACGAGCAGTACTTC
TRBV7-7	.	TRBJ2-3	.	CASSLAEEDTQYF	TGTGCCAGCAGCCTGGCTGAGGAAGATACGCAGTATTTT
TRBV30	.	TRBJ1-2	.	CAWSAGYGYTF	TGTGCCTGGAGTGCAGGGTATGGCTACACCTTC
TRBV7-9	.	TRBJ1-6	TRBD1	CASSPQGAASYNSPLHF	TGTGCCAGCAGCCCCCAGGGGGCCGCCTCCTATAATTCACCCCTCCACTTT
TRBV30	.	TRBJ2-4	TRBD2	CAWSISGRGDLNIQYF	TGTGCCTGGAGTATCTCGGGGCGGGGGGATTTAAACATTCAGTACTTC
TRBV5-5	.	TRBJ2-3	TRBD2	CASSLTSGGAQRADTQYF	TGTGCCAGCAGCTTGACTAGCGGGGGGGCACAGCGGGCAGATACGCAGTATTTT
TRBV7-2	.	TRBJ2-1	TRBD2	CASSWTSGPNEQFF	TGTGCCAGCAGCTGGACTAGCGGGCCCAATGAGCAGTTCTTC
TRBV11-2	.	TRBJ2-2	.	CASSPGGGRGGELFF	TGTGCCAGCAGCCCTGGTGGGGGGCGGGGCGGGGAGCTGTTTTTT
TRBV27	.	TRBJ1-1	.	CASSSTGYTEAFF	TGTGCCAGCAGTTCGACAGGTTACACTGAAGCTTTCTTT
TRBV7-9	.	TRBJ1-5	TRBD1	CASSLGTANQPQHF	TGTGCCAGCAGCCTCGGGACAGCGAATCAGCCCCAGCATTTT
TRBV7-2	.	TRBJ2-7	.	CASSPDGGLSSYEQYF	TGTGCCAGCAGCCCAGACGGCGGGTTAAGCTCCTACGAGCAGTACTTC
TRBV5-4	.	TRBJ1-2	.	CASSLAGGQGYTF	TGTGCCAGCAGCTTGGCCGGAGGGCAGGGCTACACCTTC
TRBV4-3	.	TRBJ1-2	TRBD1	CASSQVSEGALSGGYTF	TGCGCCAGCAGCCAAGTATCAGAGGGGGCGTTATCAGGTGGCTACACCTTC
TRBV7-2	once	TRBJ2-1	TRBD2	CASSRISGGGTHNEQFF	TGTGCCAGCAGCCGTATCTCCGGGGGGGGCACCCACAATGAGCAGTTCTTC
TRBV6-1	.	TRBJ2-7	.	CASGGVLYEQYF	TGTGCCAGCGGGGGTGTTCTCTACGAGCAGTACTTC
TRBV7-2	.	TRBJ2-7	.	CASSSSGSGPEGEQYF	TGTGCCAGCAGCTCGTCAGGATCGGGACCGGAGGGCGAGCAGTACTTC
TRBV7-8	.	TRBJ2-7	.	CASSLRATGEQYF	TGTGCCAGCAGCTTGAGAGCCACAGGCGAGCAGTACTTC
TRBV2	.	TRBJ2-1	.	CASRARIYNEQFF	TGTGCCAGCAGGGCACGAATTTACAATGAGCAGTTCTTC
TRBV27	.	TRBJ1-1	TRBD1	CASSLTPGTGGSNTEAFF	TGTGCCAGCAGTTTAACTCCCGGGACAGGGGGCTCGAACACTGAAGCTTTCTTT
TRBV19	.	TRBJ1-1	.	CASGNSLRNTEAFF	TGTGCCAGTGGGAACAGTCTCCGAAACACTGAAGCTTTCTTT
TRBV19	.	TRBJ1-1	TRBD1	CASSRTGGTEAFF	TGTGCCAGTAGTAGGACAGGGGGCACTGAAGCTTTCTTT
TRBV30	.	TRBJ1-2	.	CAWSRQASGGYTF	TGTGCCTGGAGCCGACAGGCCTCCGGCGGCTACACCTTC
TRBV2	.	TRBJ2-6	.	CASRETSGAGSGANVLTF	TGTGCCAGCAGGGAGACGTCGGGAGCCGGCTCTGGGGCCAACGTCCTGACTTTC
TRBV18	.	TRBJ2-3	TRBD1	CASSPEQGAPPSQYF	TGTGCCAGCTCACCAGAGCAGGGGGCTCCTCCTTCGCAGTATTTT
TRBV10-1	.	TRBJ2-7	TRBD1	CASSESVSGQLYEQYF	TGCGCCAGCAGTGAGTCTGTTTCGGGACAGCTCTACGAGCAGTACTTC
TRBV6-1	once	TRBJ1-6	.	CASSEARRAPPLHF	TGTGCCAGCAGTGAAGCGCGCAGGGCCCCACCCCTCCACTTT
TRBV19	.	TRBJ2-6	.	CASSLSPGANVLTF	TGTGCCAGTAGTCTCTCTCCCGGGGCCAACGTCCTGACTTTC
TRBV4-2	.	TRBJ1-2	.	CASSQDNGGEWNGYTF	TGTGCCAGCAGCCAAGATAATGGAGGGGAATGGAACGGCTACACCTTC
TRBV12-5	.	TRBJ1-1	.	CASGFGQGTEAFF	TGTGCTAGTGGTTTTGGACAAGGTACTGAAGCTTTCTTT
TRBV19	few	TRBJ2-5	.	CASSIEKGRETQYF	TGTGCCAGTAGTATAGAGAAGGGGCGAGAGACCCAGTACTTC
TRBV23-1	.	TRBJ1-5	TRBD1	CASSQSTGDGQPQHF	TGCGCCAGCAGTCAATCGACAGGGGATGGACAGCCCCAGCATTTT
TRBV6-5	.	TRBJ1-2	.	CASSYSGGSSNYGYTF	TGTGCCAGCAGTTACTCCGGCGGATCCTCTAACTATGGCTACACCTTC
TRBV6-5	once	TRBJ1-2	.	CASSYRGLRGYTF	TGTGCCAGCAGTTACCGGGGTCTAAGGGGCTACACCTTC
TRBV19	.	TRBJ1-1	.	CASSIPGDTEAFF	TGTGCCAGTAGTATTCCAGGGGACACTGAAGCTTTCTTT
TRBV6-6	.	TRBJ1-3	.	CASSSFREAGNTIYF	TGTGCCAGCAGTTCGTTCCGGGAGGCTGGAAACACCATATATTTT
TRBV2	.	TRBJ1-2	.	CASSSSRWSYTF	TGTGCCAGCAGCTCCAGCCGGTGGAGCTACACCTTC
TRBV4-3	.	TRBJ1-1	.	CASSQAPGPTNTEAFF	TGCGCCAGCAGCCAAGCCCCCGGACCGACGAACACTGAAGCTTTCTTT
TRBV29-1	.	TRBJ1-2	.	CSVGGYYGYTF	TGCAGCGTTGGGGGATACTATGGCTACACCTTC
TRBV27	.	TRBJ1-3	.	CASSLRGPYSGNTIYF	TGTGCCAGCAGTTTAAGGGGCCCCTACTCTGGAAACACCATATATTTT
TRBV7-2	medium-sized	TRBJ1-2	.	CASSRGGGYGYTF	TGTGCCAGCAGCCGAGGGGGGGGCTATGGCTACACCTTC
TRBV7-2	.	TRBJ2-6	TRBD2	CASNLVSLAPDSGANVLTF	TGTGCCAGCAACTTAGTGTCACTAGCGCCCGACTCTGGGGCCAACGTCCTGACTTTC
TRBV29-1	.	TRBJ2-3	TRBD2	CSVGLAGSTDTQYF	TGCAGCGTCGGACTAGCGGGGAGCACAGATACGCAGTATTTT
TRBV18	.	TRBJ1-2	.	CASSPSPGGESGYTF	TGTGCCAGCTCACCATCCCCTGGTGGCGAGTCAGGCTACACCTTC